The 11 T cell receptor beta chains reported below all come from one sample, sequenced in a study of shared clonotypes between healthy human individuals. Repertoires were generated with immunoSEQ multiplex PCR, while TCRdb's copy carries only in-frame clones and drops some. This sample has about half a million clones, with approximately 81% found just once. Sequencing input: PBMCs. The receptors were sampled from a woman in her 40s in good health. Some clones in this sample may be carry-over from other donors' samples.

The chain recombines TRBV4-1 with TRBJ2-1; 14 bases line up with TRBD2. CDR3 length: 19 residues. Germline V lookup: CDR1 MGHRA, CDR2 YSYEKL. J was trimmed by 5 bases and V by 3 bases; bases with no gene match: 12. CDR3 nucleotides: TGCGCCAGCAGCCATCTTCTTAGGGGACTAGCGGGAGATGACAATGAGCAGTTCTTC. Translation: CASSHLLRGLAGDDNEQFF.

This clone was detected ten times or more. The V gene is TRBV28, the J gene TRBJ1-2; D perhaps matches TRBD1 (6 bases). The CDR3 loop spans 13 amino acids. With 6 bases removed from V and 4 bases from J, the gap between germline ends came to 12 bases. The germline V gene has CDR1 MDHEN and CDR2 SYDVKM. CDR3: CASSQDSGYGYTF. The CDR3 nucleotides are TGTGCCAGCAGCCAGGACAGCGGCTATGGCTACACCTTC.

This clone has just one count. J is TRBJ1-1 and V is TRBV18, with D unclear. Germline V gene data show CDR1 as KGHSH and CDR2 as LQKENI. This CDR3 contains 15 residues. Trimming left V 1 base short and J 4 bases short, with 13 bases between. CDR3 DNA: TGTGCCAGCTCACCACGAGAGGGTAGCGGCACTGAAGCTTTCTTT. This codes for CASSPREGSGTEAFF. Using reference TRBV18 and TRBJ1-1 for the parts outside the CDR3, the full variable domain is NAGVMQNPRHLVRRRGQEARLRCSPMKGHSHVYWYRQLPEEGLKFMVYLQKENIIDESGMPKERFSAEFPKEGPSILRIQQVVRGDSAAYFCASSPREGSGTEAFFGQGTRLTVV.

This clone has at least ten counts. At the DNA level, this CDR3 is encoded by other sequences in the same sample as well. The chain combines TRBV11-3 with TRBJ1-2; no reliable D call. Trimming took 5 bases from V and 4 from J, leaving 23 bases between them. This CDR3 comprises 17 residues. CDR1 and CDR2 from the germline V gene are SGHNT and YENEEA. The CDR3 DNA sequence: TGTGCCAGCAGCCATTTACCCCCTCCCTCTTCAGGCTATGGCTACACCTTC. This translates into CASSHLPPPSSGYGYTF.

This clone has a handful of counts. One base away lies a much larger clone, so this may be a sequencing read error. The sample carries other DNA sequences with the same CDR3. J is TRBJ2-7 and V is TRBV6-1; weak D call: TRBD1 (6 bases). Germline V gene lookup returns CDR1 MNHNS and CDR2 SASEGT. The CDR3 contains 15 residues. V was shortened by 0 bases and J by 6 bases, with 15 bases between the two germline ends. CDR3 sequence reads: CASSEAAGTRSEQYF. CDR3 bases: TGTGCCAGCAGTGAAGCAGCCGGGACAAGAAGCGAGCAGTACTTC.

In its sample, this clone was seen once. This sequence joins TRBV28 and TRBJ2-4; the D gene is possibly TRBD1 (6 bases). V dropped 4 bases and J dropped 8 bases, with 15 bases sitting between them. Germline V CDR1 and CDR2: MDHEN, SYDVKM. The CDR3 runs to 14 residues. CDR3 protein: CASSYGDRWDIQYF. CDR3 DNA: TGTGCCAGCAGTTACGGAGACAGGTGGGACATTCAGTACTTC.

This clone has only one observation. A much larger clone is a single base away; this may be a read error. The chain links TRBV5-8 to TRBJ2-7; D remains ambiguous. V was cut by 0 bases and J by 0 bases, with 4 bases left in between. CDR1 and CDR2 (germline): SGHTS, YDEGEE. This CDR3 spans 13 amino acids. CDR3 sequence (DNA): TGTGCCAGCAGCTTGGGAGTCTCCTACGAGCAGTACTTC. This sequence encodes CASSLGVSYEQYF.

The chain employs TRBV7-3 and TRBJ2-5, with 10 bases aligning to TRBD1. Germline CDR1 reads SGHTA; CDR2 reads FQGTGA. CDR3 length: 16 residues. Trimming removed 2 bases from V and 5 bases from J; junction bases left unmatched: 8. In DNA form, the CDR3 reads TGTGCCAGCAGCTTACGAGGGACAGGGGTGCAGGAGACCCAGTACTTC. Encoded protein: CASSLRGTGVQETQYF.

The chain combines TRBV11-3 with TRBJ1-5; possible D gene TRBD1, 6 bases. The CDR3 covers 14 residues. V was pared by 4 bases and J by 5 bases, with 12 bases between. Per germline, CDR1 SGHNT and CDR2 YENEEA. The chain's CDR3 is CASSSYQGYQPQHF. The CDR3 region has the DNA TGTGCCAGCAGCTCCTATCAGGGGTATCAGCCCCAGCATTTT.

This chain links TRBV5-1 with TRBJ2-5, with 14 bases lining up with TRBD2. This CDR3 is 17 amino acids long. Germline V gene lookup returns CDR1 SGHRS and CDR2 YFSETQ. Trimming cost V 0 bases and J 5 bases; bases outside gene matches: 6. The CDR3 sequence: CASSLGLAGGPGETQYF. CDR3 coding DNA: TGCGCCAGCAGCTTGGGACTAGCGGGAGGGCCGGGGGAGACCCAGTACTTC.

Regarding this clone: A far larger clone is one base from this, pointing to a likely read error. Other nucleotide sequences from this sample produce the same CDR3. The rearrangement uses TRBV9 and TRBJ2-3; D perhaps matches TRBD2 (5 bases). Germline values: CDR1 SGDLS, CDR2 YYNGEE. The length of the CDR3 is 15 residues. The CDR3 coding sequence is TGTGCCAGCAGCCTACTACTGGCGGGCACGGATACGCAGTATTTT. Translation gives CASSLLLAGTDTQYF. Complete variable domain (other parts from reference TRBV9 and TRBJ2-3): DSGVTQTPKHLITATGQRVTLRCSPRSGDLSVYWYQQSLDQGLQFLIQYYNGEERAKGNILERFSAQQFPDLHSELNLSSLELGDSALYFCASSLLLAGTDTQYFGPGTRLTVL.